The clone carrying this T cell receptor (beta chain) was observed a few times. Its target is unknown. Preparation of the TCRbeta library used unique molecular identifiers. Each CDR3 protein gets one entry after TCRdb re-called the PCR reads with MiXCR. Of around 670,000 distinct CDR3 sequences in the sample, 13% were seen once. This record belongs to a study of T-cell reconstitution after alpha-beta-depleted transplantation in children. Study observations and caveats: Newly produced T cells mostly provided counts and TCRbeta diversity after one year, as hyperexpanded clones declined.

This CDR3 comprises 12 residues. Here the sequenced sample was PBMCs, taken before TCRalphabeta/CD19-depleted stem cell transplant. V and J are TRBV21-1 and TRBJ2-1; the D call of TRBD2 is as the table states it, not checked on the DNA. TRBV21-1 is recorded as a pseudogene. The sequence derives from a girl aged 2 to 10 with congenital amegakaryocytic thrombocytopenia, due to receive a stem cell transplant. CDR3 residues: CASSELVSEQFF. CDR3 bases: TGTGCCAGCAGCGAACTAGTATCTGAGCAGTTCTTC.